This T cell receptor (beta chain) was identified in a study of T cell changes during pregnancy in multiple sclerosis. Only in-frame clones appear in the TCRdb table, and some are missing; sequencing was by immunoSEQ multiplex PCR. The sample includes tens of thousands of clones, roughly 90% of them seen just once. V lost 6 bases, J lost 7 bases, and 9 bases stayed unmatched. The CDR3 contains 14 residues. The germline V gene has CDR1 SGHAT and CDR2 FQNNGV. This TCR was sampled from a female donor in good health, enrolled as a control in a pregnancy study. This material consisted of CD4+ T cells from peripheral blood mononuclear cells, taken after pregnancy. The J gene is TRBJ1-1, the V gene TRBV11-2; 9 nucleotides line up with TRBD1. The CDR3: CASRPATGGLEAFF. The CDR3 bases are TGTGCCAGCAGGCCCGCCACAGGGGGCCTTGAAGCTTTCTTT. The full variable domain, its missing parts supplied by reference TRBV11-2 and TRBJ1-1, is EAGVAQSPRYKIIEKRQSVAFWCNPISGHATLYWYQQILGQGPKLLIQFQNNGVVDDSQLPKDRFSAERLKGVDSTLKIQPAKLEDSAVYLCASRPATGGLEAFFGQGTRLTVV.